Listed below are T cell receptor beta chains from one sample, sequenced in a study of graft-versus-host responses after intestinal transplantation. The repertoire was sequenced with immunoSEQ multiplex PCR; TCRdb's copy has only in-frame clones and lacks some. The table lists some 70,000 clones, 80% to 95% of them singletons. The specimen was bone marrow, collected around 730 days after intestinal transplantation. The receptors shown here come from a human patient who received an intestinal transplant, so some T cells may come from the graft donor. Each CDR3 is given with its conserved first and last residue. A D gene is named only where the DNA matches it firmly. Rows may omit the clone size; those that give it use once, few, many or a size class.

J gene | V gene | clone size | D gene | CDR3 DNA | CDR3 protein
TRBJ1-2 | TRBV5-1 | - | - | TGCGCCAGCAGCTTGGTTCCATCCCCCGAAGGGGTCTATGGCTACACCTTC | CASSLVPSPEGVYGYTF
TRBJ2-7 | TRBV11-2 | - | TRBD2 | TGTGCCAGCAGCCTGCTAGCGGGGAGCTCCTACGAGCAGTACTTC | CASSLLAGSSYEQYF
TRBJ1-6 | TRBV5-4 | - | - | TGTGCCAGCAGCTTGGACAGGTCTATGAATTCACCCCTCCACTTT | CASSLDRSMNSPLHF
TRBJ1-1 | TRBV5-6 | - | - | TGTGCCAGCAGGTCTAAGGGGAGGGAAGCTTTCTTT | CASRSKGREAFF
TRBJ1-5 | TRBV2 | - | - | TGTGCCAGCACTTTGGGGGTAGGGCAGCCCCAGCATTTT | CASTLGVGQPQHF
TRBJ2-7 | TRBV21-1 | - | - | TGTGCCAGCAGCAAAGGGAAGCGACTAGCGGGAGGGCGAGAGCAGTACTTC | CASSKGKRLAGGREQYF
TRBJ1-2 | TRBV5-4 | - | TRBD1 | TGTGCCAGCAGGGCCGGGACAGGGGGTGAGATATATGGCTACACCTTC | CASRAGTGGEIYGYTF
TRBJ2-7 | TRBV5-4 | - | TRBD2 | TGTGCCAGCAGCGAGAAGACTAGCGGCTACTACGAGCAGTACTTC | CASSEKTSGYYEQYF
TRBJ1-1 | TRBV2 | - | - | TGTGCCAGCATCCCCCTTAGACAATCCCCAGGCCGGACTGAAGCTTTCTTT | CASIPLRQSPGRTEAFF
TRBJ2-1 | TRBV13 | - | - | TGTGCCAGCAGCCGTCTTCCGAGCCCAGAACCTCGACAGCAGTTCTTC | CASSRLPSPEPRQQFF
TRBJ1-6 | TRBV28 | - | - | TGTGCCAGCACCCTCCCGCGGGGGGATAATTCACCCCTCCACTTT | CASTLPRGDNSPLHF
TRBJ2-6 | TRBV11-2 | - | - | TGTGCCAGCACCATAGGCCTCTCTGGGGCCAACGTCCTGACTTTC | CASTIGLSGANVLTF
TRBJ2-3 | TRBV7-6 | - | TRBD2 | TGTGCCAGCAGCTTAGCTAGCGGGGACGACACAGATACGCAGTATTTT | CASSLASGDDTDTQYF
TRBJ2-2 | TRBV9 | - | TRBD2 | TGTGCCAGCAGCGTAGCACCCGGGACTAGCGGGACCGGGGAGCTGTTTTTT | CASSVAPGTSGTGELFF
TRBJ2-5 | TRBV5-5 | - | - | TGTGCCAGCAGCCGCCGGGACTCGACGTACCAAGAGACCCAGTACTTC | CASSRRDSTYQETQYF
TRBJ1-2 | TRBV10-3 | once | - | TGTGCCATCAGTGGGGACCGGGACCGCTATGGCTACACCTTC | CAISGDRDRYGYTF
TRBJ2-1 | TRBV28 | - | TRBD1 | TGTGCCAGCAGGCCTACCGGGACAGGGGTTAATGAGCAGTTCTTC | CASRPTGTGVNEQFF
TRBJ2-1 | TRBV6-5 | - | - | TGTGCCAGCAGTTACTCGAAAAGTGGTGAGCAGTTCTTC | CASSYSKSGEQFF